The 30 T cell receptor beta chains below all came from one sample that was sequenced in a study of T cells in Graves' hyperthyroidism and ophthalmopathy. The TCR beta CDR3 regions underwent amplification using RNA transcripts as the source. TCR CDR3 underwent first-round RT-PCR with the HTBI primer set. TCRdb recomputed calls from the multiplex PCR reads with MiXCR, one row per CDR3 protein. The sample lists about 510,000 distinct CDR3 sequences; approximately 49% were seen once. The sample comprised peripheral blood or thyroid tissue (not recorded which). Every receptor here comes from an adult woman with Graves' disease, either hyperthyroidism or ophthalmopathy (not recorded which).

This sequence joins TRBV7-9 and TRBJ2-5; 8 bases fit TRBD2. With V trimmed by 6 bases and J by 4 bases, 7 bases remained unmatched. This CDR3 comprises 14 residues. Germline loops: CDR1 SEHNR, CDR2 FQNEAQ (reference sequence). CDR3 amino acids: CASSETGRGETQYF. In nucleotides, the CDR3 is TGTGCCAGCAGTGAGACCGGGAGGGGAGAGACCCAGTACTTC.

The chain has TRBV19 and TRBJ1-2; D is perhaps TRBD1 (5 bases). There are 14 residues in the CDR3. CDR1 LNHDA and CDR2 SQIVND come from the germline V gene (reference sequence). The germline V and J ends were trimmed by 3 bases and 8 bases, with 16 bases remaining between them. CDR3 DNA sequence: TGTGCCAGTAGTATCAAGGGGCCTATATCCGGCTACACCTTC. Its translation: CASSIKGPISGYTF.

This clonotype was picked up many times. The CDR3 region has the DNA TGTGCCAGCAGTGAATCCCGGACACCCAGATGGAACACTGAAGCTTTCTTT. Translation: CASSESRTPRWNTEAFF. This chain joins TRBV25-1 and TRBJ1-1; a weak D match, TRBD1 (5 bases). This CDR3 is 17 amino acids long. The V end was cut by 1 base, the J end by 1 base, with 16 bases between. CDR1 MGHDK and CDR2 SYGVNS come from the germline V gene. The variable domain in full, with the rest retrieved from reference TRBV25-1 and TRBJ1-1, is EADIYQTPRYLVIGTGKKITLECSQTMGHDKMYWYQQDPGMELHLIHYSYGVNSTEKGDLSSESTVSRIRTEHFPLTLESARPSHTSQYLCASSESRTPRWNTEAFFGQGTRLTVV.

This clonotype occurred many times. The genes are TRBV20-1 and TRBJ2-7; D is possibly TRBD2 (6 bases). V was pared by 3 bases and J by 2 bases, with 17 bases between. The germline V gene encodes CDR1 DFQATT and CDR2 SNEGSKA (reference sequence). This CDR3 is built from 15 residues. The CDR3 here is CSASRESLMAYEQYF. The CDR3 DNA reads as TGCAGTGCTAGCCGGGAGAGCCTCATGGCCTACGAGCAGTACTTC.

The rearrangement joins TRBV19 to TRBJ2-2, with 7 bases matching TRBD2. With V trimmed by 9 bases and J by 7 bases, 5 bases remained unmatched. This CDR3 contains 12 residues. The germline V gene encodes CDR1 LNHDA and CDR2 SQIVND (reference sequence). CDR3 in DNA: TGTGCCAGCCTGGGGGGGGTCGGGGAGCTGTTTTTT. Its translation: CASLGGVGELFF.

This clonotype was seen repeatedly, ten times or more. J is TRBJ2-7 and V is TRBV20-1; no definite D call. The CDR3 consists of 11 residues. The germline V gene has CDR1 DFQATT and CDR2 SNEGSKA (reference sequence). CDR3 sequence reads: CSARLGYEQYF. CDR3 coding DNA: TGCAGCGCCCGTCTCGGCTACGAGCAGTACTTC.

CDR3 loop: CASSLSPRPTEAFF. The CDR3 DNA follows: TGTGCCAGCAGCTTAAGCCCTCGGCCCACTGAAGCTTTCTTT. This sequence joins TRBV7-8 and TRBJ1-1, with D unresolved. Between the trimmed V and J ends, which lost 2 bases and 4 bases, there was a span of 11 bases. The CDR3 is 14 residues long. Germline CDR1 and CDR2: SGHVS and FQNEAQ. Full variable domain (outside the CDR3, taken from reference TRBV7-8 and TRBJ1-1): GAGVSQSPRYKVAKRGQDVALRCDPISGHVSLFWYQQALGQGPEFLTYFQNEAQLDKSGLPSDRFFAERPEGSVSTLKIQRTQQEDSAVYLCASSLSPRPTEAFFGQGTRLTVV.

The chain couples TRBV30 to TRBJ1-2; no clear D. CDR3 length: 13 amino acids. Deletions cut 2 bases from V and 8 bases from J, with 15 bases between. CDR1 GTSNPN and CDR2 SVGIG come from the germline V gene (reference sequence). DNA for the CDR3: TGTGCCTGGAGTCCTCCTCCCTTCGGCGGCTACACCTTC. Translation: CAWSPPPFGGYTF. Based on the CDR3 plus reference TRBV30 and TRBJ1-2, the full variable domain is SQTIHQWPATLVQPVGSPLSLECTVEGTSNPNLYWYRQAAGRGLQLLFYSVGIGQISSEVPQNLSASRPQDRQFILSSKKLLLSDSGFYLCAWSPPPFGGYTFGSGTRLTVV.

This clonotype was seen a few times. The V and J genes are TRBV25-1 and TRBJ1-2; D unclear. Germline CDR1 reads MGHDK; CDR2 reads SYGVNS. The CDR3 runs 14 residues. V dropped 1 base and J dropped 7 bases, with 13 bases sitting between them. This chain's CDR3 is CASSESRPGGGYTF. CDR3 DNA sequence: TGTGCCAGCAGTGAATCTCGGCCGGGTGGTGGCTACACCTTC.

In DNA, the CDR3 is TGTGCCAGCAGACCGGACAGGGTAGGCGAGCAGTACTTC. This sequence encodes CASRPDRVGEQYF. The chain carries TRBV6-5 and TRBJ2-7; 8 nucleotides agree with TRBD1. V lost 6 bases and J lost 6; bases outside the gene matches: 7. The CDR3 runs 13 residues. Looked up from germline, CDR1 is MNHEY and CDR2 is SVGAGI.

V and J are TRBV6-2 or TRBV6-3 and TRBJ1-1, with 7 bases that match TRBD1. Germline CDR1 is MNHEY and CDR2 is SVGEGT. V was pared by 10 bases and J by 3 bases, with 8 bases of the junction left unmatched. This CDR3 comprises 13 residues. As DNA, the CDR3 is TGTGCCATCGCCCGGGACAGCTACACTGAAGCTTTCTTT. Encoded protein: CAIARDSYTEAFF.

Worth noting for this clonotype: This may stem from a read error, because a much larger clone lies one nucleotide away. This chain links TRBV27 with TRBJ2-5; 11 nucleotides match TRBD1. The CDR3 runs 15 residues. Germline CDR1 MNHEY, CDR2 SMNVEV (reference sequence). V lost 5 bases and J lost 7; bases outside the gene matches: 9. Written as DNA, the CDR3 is TGTGCCAGCAGTCTCGGGACAGGGGGGAGAGGGACCCAGTACTTC. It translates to CASSLGTGGRGTQYF.

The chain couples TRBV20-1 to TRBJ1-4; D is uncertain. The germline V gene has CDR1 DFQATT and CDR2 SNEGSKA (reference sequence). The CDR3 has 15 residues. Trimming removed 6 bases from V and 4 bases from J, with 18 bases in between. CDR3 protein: CSARIPGTNNEKLFF. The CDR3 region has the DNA TGCAGTGCCCGGATCCCCGGAACCAATAATGAAAAACTGTTTTTT.

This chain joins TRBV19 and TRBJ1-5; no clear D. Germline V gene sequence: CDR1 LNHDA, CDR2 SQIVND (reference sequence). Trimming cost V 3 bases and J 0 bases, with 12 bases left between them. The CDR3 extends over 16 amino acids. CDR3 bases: TGTGCCAGTAGTATGCGCCTCTACAATAGCAATCAGCCCCAGCATTTT. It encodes CASSMRLYNSNQPQHF.

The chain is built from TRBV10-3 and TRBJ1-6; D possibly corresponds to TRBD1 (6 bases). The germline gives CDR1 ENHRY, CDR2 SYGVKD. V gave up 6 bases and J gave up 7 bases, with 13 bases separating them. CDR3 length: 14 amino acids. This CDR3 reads CAIRDLQGNSPLHF. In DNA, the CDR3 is TGTGCCATCAGGGACTTACAGGGCAATTCACCCCTCCACTTT.

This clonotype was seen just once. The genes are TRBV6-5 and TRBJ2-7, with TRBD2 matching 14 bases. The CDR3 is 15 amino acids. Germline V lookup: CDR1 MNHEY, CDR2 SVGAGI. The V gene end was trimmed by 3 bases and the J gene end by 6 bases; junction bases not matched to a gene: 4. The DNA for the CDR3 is TGTGCCAGCAGTTATGGGACTAGCGGGAGTAGCGAGCAGTACTTC. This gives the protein CASSYGTSGSSEQYF.

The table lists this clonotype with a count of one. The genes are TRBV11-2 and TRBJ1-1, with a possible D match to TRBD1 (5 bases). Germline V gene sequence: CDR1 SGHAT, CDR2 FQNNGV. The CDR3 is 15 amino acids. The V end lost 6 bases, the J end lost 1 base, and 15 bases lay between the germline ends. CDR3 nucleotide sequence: TGTGCCAGCAGACGGGACCGCGCCTCGAACACTGAAGCTTTCTTT. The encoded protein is CASRRDRASNTEAFF.

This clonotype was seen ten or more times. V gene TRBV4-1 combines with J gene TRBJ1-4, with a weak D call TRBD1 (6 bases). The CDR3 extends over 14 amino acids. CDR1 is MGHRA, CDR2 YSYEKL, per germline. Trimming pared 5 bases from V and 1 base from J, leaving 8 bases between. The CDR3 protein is CASSVRGTNEKLFF. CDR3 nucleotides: TGCGCCAGCAGCGTCAGGGGAACTAATGAAAAACTGTTTTTT.

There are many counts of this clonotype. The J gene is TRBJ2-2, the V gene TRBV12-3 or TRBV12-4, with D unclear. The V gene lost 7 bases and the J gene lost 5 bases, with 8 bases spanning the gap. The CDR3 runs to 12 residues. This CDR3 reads CASTMATGELFF. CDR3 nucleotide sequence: TGTGCCAGCACCATGGCAACCGGGGAGCTGTTTTTT.

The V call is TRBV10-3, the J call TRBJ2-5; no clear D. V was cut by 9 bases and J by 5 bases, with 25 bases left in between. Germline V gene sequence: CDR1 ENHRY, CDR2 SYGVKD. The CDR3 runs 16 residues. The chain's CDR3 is CAIAVSSSGVGETQYF. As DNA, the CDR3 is TGTGCCATTGCAGTGTCGAGCTCTGGAGTTGGGGAGACCCAGTACTTC.

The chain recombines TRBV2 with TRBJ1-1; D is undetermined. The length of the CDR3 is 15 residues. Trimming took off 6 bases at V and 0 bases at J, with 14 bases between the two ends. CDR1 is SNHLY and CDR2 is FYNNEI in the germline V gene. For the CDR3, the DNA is TGTGCCAGCAGCCGCGCCGGGAGCGTGAACACTGAAGCTTTCTTT. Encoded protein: CASSRAGSVNTEAFF.

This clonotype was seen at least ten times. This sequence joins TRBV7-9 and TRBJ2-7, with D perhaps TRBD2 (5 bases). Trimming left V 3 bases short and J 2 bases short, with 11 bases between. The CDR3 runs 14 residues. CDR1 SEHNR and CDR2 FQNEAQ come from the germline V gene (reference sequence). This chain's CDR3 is CASSLDWKPYEQYF. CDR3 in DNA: TGTGCCAGCAGCTTGGACTGGAAACCCTACGAGCAGTACTTC.

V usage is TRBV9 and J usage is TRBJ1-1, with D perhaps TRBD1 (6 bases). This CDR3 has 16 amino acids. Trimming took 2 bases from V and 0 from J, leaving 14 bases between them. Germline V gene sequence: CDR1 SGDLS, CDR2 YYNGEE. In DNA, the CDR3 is TGTGCCAGCAGCGTTGTAAGGGGGGGAGTGAACACTGAAGCTTTCTTT. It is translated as CASSVVRGGVNTEAFF.

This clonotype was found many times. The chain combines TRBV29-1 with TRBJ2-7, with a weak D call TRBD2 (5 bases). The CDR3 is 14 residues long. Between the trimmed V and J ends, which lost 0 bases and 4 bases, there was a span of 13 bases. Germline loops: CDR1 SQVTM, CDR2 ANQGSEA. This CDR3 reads CSVEDEGKGYEQYF. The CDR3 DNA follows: TGCAGCGTTGAAGATGAGGGAAAAGGGTACGAGCAGTACTTC.

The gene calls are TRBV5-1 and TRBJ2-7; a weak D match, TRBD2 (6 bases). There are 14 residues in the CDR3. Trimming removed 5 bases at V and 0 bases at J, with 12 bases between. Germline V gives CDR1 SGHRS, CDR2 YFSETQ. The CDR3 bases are TGCGCCAGCAGTGCTGGGAGGAACTCCTACGAGCAGTACTTC. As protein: CASSAGRNSYEQYF.

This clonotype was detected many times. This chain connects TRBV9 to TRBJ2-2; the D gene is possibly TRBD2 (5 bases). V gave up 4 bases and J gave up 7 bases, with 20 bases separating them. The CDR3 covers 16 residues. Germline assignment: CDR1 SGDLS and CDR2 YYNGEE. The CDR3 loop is CASSPRSGIHGGELFF. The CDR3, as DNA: TGTGCCAGCAGCCCCCGCTCCGGGATACATGGCGGGGAGCTGTTTTTT.

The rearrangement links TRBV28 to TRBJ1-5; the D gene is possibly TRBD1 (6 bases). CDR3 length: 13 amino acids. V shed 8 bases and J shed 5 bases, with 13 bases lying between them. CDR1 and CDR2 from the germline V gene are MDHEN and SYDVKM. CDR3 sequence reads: CASDSRGDQPQHF. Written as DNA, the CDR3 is TGTGCCAGCGATAGCAGGGGCGATCAGCCCCAGCATTTT.

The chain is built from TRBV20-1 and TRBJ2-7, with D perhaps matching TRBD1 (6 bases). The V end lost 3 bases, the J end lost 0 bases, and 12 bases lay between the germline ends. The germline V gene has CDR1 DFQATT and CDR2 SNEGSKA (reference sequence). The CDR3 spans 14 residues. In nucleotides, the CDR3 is TGCAGTGCTAGGGTGGGGGCCCTCTCCTACGAGCAGTACTTC. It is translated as CSARVGALSYEQYF.

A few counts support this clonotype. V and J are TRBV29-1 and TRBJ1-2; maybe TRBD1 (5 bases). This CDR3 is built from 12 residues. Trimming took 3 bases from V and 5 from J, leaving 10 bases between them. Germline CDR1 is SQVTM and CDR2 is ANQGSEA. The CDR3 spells CSVDRDSYGYTF. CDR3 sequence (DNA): TGCAGCGTTGACAGGGACTCTTATGGCTACACCTTC.

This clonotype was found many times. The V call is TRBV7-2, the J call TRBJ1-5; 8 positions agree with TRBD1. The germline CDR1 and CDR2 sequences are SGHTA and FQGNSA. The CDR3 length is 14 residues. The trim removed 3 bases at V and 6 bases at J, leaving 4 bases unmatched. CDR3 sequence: CASSLDRAFQPQHF. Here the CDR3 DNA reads TGTGCCAGCAGCTTGGACAGGGCTTTTCAGCCCCAGCATTTT.